This paragraph covers one TCR beta chain sequence. Its specificity is not known. Trimming left V 5 bases short and J 5 bases short, with 12 bases between. Germline V gene data show CDR1 as SEHNR and CDR2 as FQNEAQ (reference sequence). CDR3 size: 14 residues. The data were obtained in a study of cytomegalovirus exposure and HLA in healthy donors. Study outcomes and limitations: Several top significant clusters appeared, in a later analysis, to be linked to common viral pathogens. The authors enumerated over 150 TCR beta chains as linked to cytomegalovirus. Later on, analysis showed that most CMV-associated TCR beta chains appeared to be HLA-restricted. Earlier findings revealed that most TCR beta V segments proved productive either about 87% or about 30% of the time.

The PCR had 60 Vbeta and 13 Jbeta primers. Some clones are missing from TCRdb's copy, which holds only in-frame ones; the method was immunoSEQ multiplex PCR. In the table there are around 210,000 clones, around 83% of which are singletons. The rearrangement links TRBV7-9 to TRBJ2-2; the D is unclear. The TCR was taken from a girl aged 2-10 years in good health and CMV-seronegative. Sample: PBMCs. The chain's CDR3 is CASSPFAETGELFF. CDR3 nucleotide sequence: TGTGCCAGCAGCCCTTTCGCGGAAACCGGGGAGCTGTTTTTT.